This TCR beta chain came from a study of radiotherapy plus CTLA-4 blockade in lung cancer. Whole-study results and caveats: Clones of tumor-derived TCRs expanded in blood after radiotherapy plus ipilimumab.

Germline V gene data show CDR1 as SGHDT and CDR2 as YYEEEE. V lost 7 bases and J lost 8; bases outside the gene matches: 13. CDR3 length: 15 amino acids. Sequencing used immunoSEQ multiplex PCR; TCRdb keeps in-frame clones, though not all of them. The sample has about 73,000 clones, about nine tenths seen once; the top ten hold over 35%. Chemo-refractory metastatic non-small-cell lung cancer patients underwent focal radiation alongside CTLA-4 blockade with ipilimumab. This clone turned up a few times. Its antigen remains unknown. The sequence was collected from a human donor with non-small cell lung cancer that progressed on radiotherapy plus ipilimumab. This rearrangement joins TRBV5-6 to TRBJ2-4; 9 bases line up with TRBD2. The starting material was peripheral blood, obtained from a patient treated with radiotherapy plus ipilimumab. This CDR3 reads CASLSGRTHMDIQYF. The CDR3 nucleotides read TGTGCCAGCTTAAGCGGGAGGACCCACATGGACATTCAGTACTTC. Full variable domain (remainder filled in from reference TRBV5-6 and TRBJ2-4): DAGVTQSPTHLIKTRGQQVTLRCSPKSGHDTVSWYQQALGQGPQFIFQYYEEEERQRGNFPDRFSGHQFPNYSSELNVNALLLGDSALYLCASLSGRTHMDIQYFGAGTRLSVL.